The clone carrying this T cell receptor beta chain was detected only once. TCRdb keeps only in-frame clones here, not all; method: immunoSEQ multiplex PCR. The sample lists roughly 20,000 clones, approximately 90% occurring once. This entry is derived from a study of T cell changes during pregnancy in multiple sclerosis. The CDR3 covers 15 residues. Trimming removed 4 bases from V and 5 bases from J; junction bases left unmatched: 5. Germline-derived CDR1 and CDR2 are SGHDT and YYEEEE. This sequence joins TRBV5-6 and TRBJ2-3, with TRBD2 matching over 12 bases. This TCR was sampled from a female donor in good health, enrolled as a control in a pregnancy study. The sample was CD8+ T cells from peripheral blood mononuclear cells, taken after pregnancy. The CDR3 spells CASSPPSGRVDTQYF. The CDR3 nucleotides are TGTGCCAGCAGCCCGCCTAGCGGGAGGGTAGATACGCAGTATTTT.